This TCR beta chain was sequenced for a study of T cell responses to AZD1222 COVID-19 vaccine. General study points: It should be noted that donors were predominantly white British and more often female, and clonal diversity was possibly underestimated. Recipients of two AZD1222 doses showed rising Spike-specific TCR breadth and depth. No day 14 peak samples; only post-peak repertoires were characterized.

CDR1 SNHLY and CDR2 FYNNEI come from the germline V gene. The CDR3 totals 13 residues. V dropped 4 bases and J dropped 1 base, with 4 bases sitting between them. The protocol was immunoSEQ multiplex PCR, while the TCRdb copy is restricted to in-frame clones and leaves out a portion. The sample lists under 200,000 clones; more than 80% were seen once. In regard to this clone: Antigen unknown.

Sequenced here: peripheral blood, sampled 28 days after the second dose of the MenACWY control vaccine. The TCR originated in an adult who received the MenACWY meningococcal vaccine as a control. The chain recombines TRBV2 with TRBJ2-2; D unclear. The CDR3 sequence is CASSGQNTGELFF. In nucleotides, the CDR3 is TGTGCCAGCAGTGGCCAGAACACCGGGGAGCTGTTTTTT.